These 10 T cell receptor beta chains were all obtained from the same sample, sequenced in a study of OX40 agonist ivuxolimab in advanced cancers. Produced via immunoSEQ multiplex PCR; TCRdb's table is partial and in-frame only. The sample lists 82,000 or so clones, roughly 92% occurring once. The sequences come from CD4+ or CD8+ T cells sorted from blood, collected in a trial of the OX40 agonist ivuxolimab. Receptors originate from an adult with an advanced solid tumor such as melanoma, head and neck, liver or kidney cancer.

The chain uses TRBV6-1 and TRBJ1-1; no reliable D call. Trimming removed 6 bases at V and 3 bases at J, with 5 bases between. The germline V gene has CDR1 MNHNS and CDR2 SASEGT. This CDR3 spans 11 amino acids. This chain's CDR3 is CASSGYTEAFF. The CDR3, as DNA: TGTGCCAGCAGCGGATACACTGAAGCTTTCTTT.

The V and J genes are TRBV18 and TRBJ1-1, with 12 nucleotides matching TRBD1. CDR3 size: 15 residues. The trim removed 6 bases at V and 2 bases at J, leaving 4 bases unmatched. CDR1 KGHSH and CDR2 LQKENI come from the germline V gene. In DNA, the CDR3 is TGTGCCAGCTCGCAGGGGACAGGGGGCAACACTGAAGCTTTCTTT. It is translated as CASSQGTGGNTEAFF.

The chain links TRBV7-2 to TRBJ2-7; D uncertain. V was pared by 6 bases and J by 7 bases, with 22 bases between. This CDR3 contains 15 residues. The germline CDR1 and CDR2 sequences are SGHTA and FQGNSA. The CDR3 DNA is TGTGCCAGCAGTTCCGGGTCTGCTAGGTTGTGGGAGCAGTACTTC. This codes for CASSSGSARLWEQYF.

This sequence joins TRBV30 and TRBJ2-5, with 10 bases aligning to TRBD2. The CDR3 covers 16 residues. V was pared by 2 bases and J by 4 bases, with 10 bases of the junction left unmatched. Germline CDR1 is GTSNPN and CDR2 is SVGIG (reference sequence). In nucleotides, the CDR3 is TGTGCCTGGAGTCAAACAGCGGGAGGGAGGAGAGAGACCCAGTACTTC. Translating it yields CAWSQTAGGRRETQYF.

In DNA, the CDR3 is TGTGCCAGCCAACCGGACGGACTAGGATACAATGAGCAGTTCTTC. This encodes CASQPDGLGYNEQFF. The V gene is TRBV6-5, the J gene TRBJ2-1, with TRBD2 matching over 7 bases. The CDR3 spans 15 residues. The ends lost 8 bases at V and 4 bases at J; junction bases unmatched: 11. The V gene's germline CDR1 is MNHEY and CDR2 SVGAGI.

The chain's CDR3 is CASSFQQGVIQPQHF. The CDR3 coding sequence is TGTGCCAGCAGTTTCCAACAGGGGGTTATCCAGCCCCAGCATTTT. V is TRBV28 and J is TRBJ1-5; 8 positions agree with TRBD1. J lost 7 bases, V lost 3 bases, and 8 bases had no gene match. The CDR3 covers 15 residues. Germline V CDR1 and CDR2: MDHEN, SYDVKM.

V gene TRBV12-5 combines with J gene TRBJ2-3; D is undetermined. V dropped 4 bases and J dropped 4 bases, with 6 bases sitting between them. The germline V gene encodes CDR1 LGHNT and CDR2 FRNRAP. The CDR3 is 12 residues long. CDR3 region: CASGSTADTQYF. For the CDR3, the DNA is TGTGCTAGTGGTTCTACAGCAGATACGCAGTATTTT.

Here the CDR3 reads CASSFPTGGTNTEAFF. The CDR3 DNA is TGTGCCAGCAGCTTCCCGACAGGGGGAACGAACACTGAAGCTTTCTTT. J is TRBJ1-1 and V is TRBV11-2, with 9 nucleotides matching TRBD1. Trimming took 3 bases from V and 1 from J; bases not matched to a gene: 6. The CDR3 loop spans 16 amino acids. The V gene's germline CDR1 is SGHAT and CDR2 FQNNGV. The complete variable domain, with remaining parts taken from reference TRBV11-2 and TRBJ1-1, reads EAGVAQSPRYKIIEKRQSVAFWCNPISGHATLYWYQQILGQGPKLLIQFQNNGVVDDSQLPKDRFSAERLKGVDSTLKIQPAKLEDSAVYLCASSFPTGGTNTEAFFGQGTRLTVV.

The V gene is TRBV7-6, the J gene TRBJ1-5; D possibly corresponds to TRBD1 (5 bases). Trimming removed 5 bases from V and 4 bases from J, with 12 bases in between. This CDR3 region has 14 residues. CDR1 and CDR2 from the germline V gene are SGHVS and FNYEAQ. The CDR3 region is CASSKDGGNQPQHF. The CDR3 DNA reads TGTGCCAGCAGCAAGGATGGGGGGAATCAGCCCCAGCATTTT.

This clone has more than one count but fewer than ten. The CDR3 here is CASSLSATGLANVLTF. The DNA of the CDR3 is TGCGCCAGCAGCTTGAGTGCGACAGGGTTAGCCAACGTCCTGACTTTC. The V call is TRBV5-1, the J call TRBJ2-6; 7 bases align to TRBD1. Unmatched junction bases numbered 8, after V lost 1 base and J lost 7 bases. The germline CDR1 and CDR2 sequences are SGHRS and YFSETQ. The CDR3 length is 16 residues.